This TCR beta chain was sequenced in a study of blood T cells in healthy people across ages (dated by TCRdb to the mid-2010s). As for the study more broadly: Template switching captured roughly one uniquely barcoded TCR beta cDNA molecule per two T cells in model experiments. The study analyzed two additional independent replicas of 1 million unique cDNA reads from the same blood draw for two donors, one aged 18 to 29 and one aged 80 or older. To track age-related changes in TCR beta repertoire diversity, the study relied on deep sequencing normalized with unique cDNA molecular identifiers. Four age groups were formed from the donors: young (average roughly 16 years), middle-aged (more than 35), aged (roughly 58) and long-lived (less than 85). To avoid experimental bias, donors of different ages were spread randomly across the sequencing lanes. General study outcomes and caveats: Compared with the aged group, the long-lived group had more naive CD4+ T cells, fewer expanded clones and increased TCR diversity, suggesting age selection. Estimates of total diversity from one million sequenced T cells were regarded as lower bounds and underestimates. Because profiling used bulk unsorted PBMCs, naive and antigen-experienced compartments could not be compared conclusively. Observed TCR beta diversity correlated strongly with the percentage of naive T cells measured by flow cytometry. As age increased, observed TCR beta diversity per million T cells dropped in a roughly linear way, and a significant reduction was already evident by age 40. Donor CMV infection status was unknown, potentially confounding age-related changes in expanded clonotypes.

Donors were 30 to 45 systemically healthy Caucasian individuals from Russia aged about 6 to 100 years. Roughly 11 milliliters of peripheral blood were drawn from each donor into EDTA-treated Vacutainer tubes. Ficoll-Paque density-gradient centrifugation was used to isolate PBMCs, with at least 6.5 million per sample. Total RNA, at least 5.5 micrograms per sample, was extracted from PBMCs with Trizol reagent. Naive CD45RAhigh/CD27high T cell percentages were measured by flow cytometry on a PBMC aliquot from every donor. This clonotype was recorded many times. Its antigen remains undetermined. Base qualities were left out, and no much larger clone turns up one base away. Libraries were constructed by 5' RACE. Instrument used: Illumina HiSeq 2500. The second PCR ran for roughly 6 to 11 cycles and used a J-beta primer mix along with a sample-barcoded 5' primer. A template-switch 5' adaptor carrying 12 random nucleotides introduced a unique molecular identifier onto each TCR beta cDNA molecule. At least 2.5 million CDR3-containing paired-end reads were obtained from each sample. First-strand cDNA synthesis was performed from all RNA using the Mint cDNA synthesis kit, with priming by a TRBC-specific oligonucleotide. After uracil-DNA glycosylase treatment, a first 18-cycle PCR used universal primers M1SS and BC2_uni_R on all cDNA. Processing in the source paper ran as follows. Each sample was normalized by randomly selecting 1 million high-quality reads, each carrying a distinct molecular identifier. Instead of being binned into consensus sequences, reads with shared molecular identifiers were discarded. MiTCR, with a Q25 quality threshold and the strictest error-elimination algorithm, was used for CDR3 identification, clonotype clustering and error correction. A nonparametric unseen species model with Euler transformation was used to estimate lower-bound total TCR beta diversity. TCRdb took the public reads, trimmed them with fastp at Q25, ran MiXCR for clone calling and kept in-frame beta chains. Under each unique CDR3 protein, matching rows form one entry showing the most common genes and DNA. TCRdb's processing, not the authors', yielded these V and J calls. For this sample the table gives 550,000 to 650,000 distinct CDR3 sequences, of which 25% to 35% were detected only once. Around 16% of the sample goes to the ten largest clones.

CDR1 and CDR2, per the germline V gene, are ENHRY and SYGVKD. V and J are truncated by 4 bases and 8 bases respectively, leaving an intervening sequence of 8 bases. Taken from cysteine to phenylalanine, the CDR3 has 11 residues. Only CDR3 DNA is held: 33 bases, read in frame from base 1. Material: blood. This receptor was identified in a woman aged 80 or older in good health. Recombination joined TRBV10-3 with TRBJ1-2, with an unclear D gene assignment. The DNA sequence is as follows: TGTGCCATCAGTGCAACGGCCGGCTACACCTTC. The resulting protein is CAISATAGYTF.